This T cell receptor beta chain originates from a study of cytotoxic CD8 clonotypes in ibrutinib-treated CLL. The study, taken as a whole, reports: Public clonotypes, found uncommonly, either contracted or stayed stable on treatment.

The CDR3 is 17 amino acids. Germline V CDR1 and CDR2: SGHRS, YFSETQ. V was cut by 4 bases and J by 4 bases, with 23 bases left in between. PBMCs that had been cryopreserved were the source of about 2 micrograms of genomic DNA for TCR beta libraries. Sequencing used immunoSEQ multiplex PCR; TCRdb keeps in-frame clones, though not all of them. Counted here are around 77,000 clones, 70% to 90% occurring once; the ten biggest clones make up roughly 7.5%. Comments on this clone: Antigen specificity is unknown.

The V gene is TRBV5-1, the J gene TRBJ1-2, with D perhaps TRBD1 (6 bases). The TCR originated in a human donor with chronic lymphocytic leukemia. The source material was PBMCs, sampled at disease progression, from a patient treated with ibrutinib. Here the CDR3 DNA reads TGCGCCAGCAGCAACATCGCCAACAGGGCTACAAGCTATGGCTACACCTTC. Amino acids: CASSNIANRATSYGYTF.